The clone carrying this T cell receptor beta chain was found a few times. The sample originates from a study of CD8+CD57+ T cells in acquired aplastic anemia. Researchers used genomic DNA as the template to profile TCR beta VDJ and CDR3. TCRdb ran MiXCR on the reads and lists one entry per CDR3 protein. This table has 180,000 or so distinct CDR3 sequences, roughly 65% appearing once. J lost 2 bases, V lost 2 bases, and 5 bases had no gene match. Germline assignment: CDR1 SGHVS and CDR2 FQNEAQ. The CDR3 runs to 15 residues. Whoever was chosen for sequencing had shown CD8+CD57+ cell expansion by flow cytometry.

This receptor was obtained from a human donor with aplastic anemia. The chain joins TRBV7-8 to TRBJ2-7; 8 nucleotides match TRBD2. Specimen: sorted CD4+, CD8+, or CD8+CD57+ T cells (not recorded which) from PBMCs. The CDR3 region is CASSLSAGGAYEQYF. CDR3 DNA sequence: TGTGCCAGCAGCTTATCCGCGGGAGGAGCCTACGAGCAGTACTTC.